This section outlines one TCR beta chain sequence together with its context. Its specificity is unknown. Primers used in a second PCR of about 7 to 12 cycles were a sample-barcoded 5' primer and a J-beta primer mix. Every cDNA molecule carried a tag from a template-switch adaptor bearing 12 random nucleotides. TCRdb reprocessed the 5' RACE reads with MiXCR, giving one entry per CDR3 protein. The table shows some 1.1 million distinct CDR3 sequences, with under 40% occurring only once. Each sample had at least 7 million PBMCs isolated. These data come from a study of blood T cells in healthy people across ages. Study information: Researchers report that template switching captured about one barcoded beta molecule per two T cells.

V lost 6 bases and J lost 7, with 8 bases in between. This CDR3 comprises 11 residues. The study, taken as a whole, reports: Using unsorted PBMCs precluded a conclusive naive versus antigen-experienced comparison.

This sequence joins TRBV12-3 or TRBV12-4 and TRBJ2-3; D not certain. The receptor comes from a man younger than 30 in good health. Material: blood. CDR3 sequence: CASRREYTQYF. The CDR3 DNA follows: TGTGCCAGCAGGCGTGAATATACGCAGTATTTT.